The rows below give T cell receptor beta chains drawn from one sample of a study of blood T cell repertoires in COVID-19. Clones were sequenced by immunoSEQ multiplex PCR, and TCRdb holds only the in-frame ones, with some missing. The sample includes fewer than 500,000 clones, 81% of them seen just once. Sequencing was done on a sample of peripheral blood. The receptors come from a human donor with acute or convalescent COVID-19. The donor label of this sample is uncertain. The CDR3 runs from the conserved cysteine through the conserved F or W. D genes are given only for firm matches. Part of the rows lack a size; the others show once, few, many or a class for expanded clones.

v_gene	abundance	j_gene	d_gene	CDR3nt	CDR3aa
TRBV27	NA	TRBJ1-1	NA	TGTGCCAGCAGTGCGATACCCTGGAACACTGAAGCTTTCTTT	CASSAIPWNTEAFF
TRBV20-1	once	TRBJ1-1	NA	TGCAGTGCTAGCTGGGCGCAGAAAGCTTTCTTT	CSASWAQKAFF
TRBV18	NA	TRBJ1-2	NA	TGTGCCAGCTCAGAGGTACAGGGACGCTATGGCTACACCTTC	CASSEVQGRYGYTF
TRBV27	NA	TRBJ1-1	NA	TGTGCCAGCAGTACACTATCCCCCGGCAGGGCAAAGGGTGGTGAAGCTTTCTTT	CASSTLSPGRAKGGEAFF
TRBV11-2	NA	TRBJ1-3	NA	TGTGCCAGCAGCTTAGAGAGGGGGTCTGGAAACACCATATATTTT	CASSLERGSGNTIYF
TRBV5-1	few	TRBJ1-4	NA	TGCGCCAGCAGCTTGGATCCGGGTGAAAAACTGTTTTTT	CASSLDPGEKLFF
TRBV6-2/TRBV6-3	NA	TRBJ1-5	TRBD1	TGTGCCAGCAGTTACTCGACGAGGGGGCTCAATCAGCCCCAGCATTTT	CASSYSTRGLNQPQHF
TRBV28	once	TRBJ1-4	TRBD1	TGTGCCAGCAGTAAAAGGACAGGGTTAGGTGAAAAACTGTTTTTT	CASSKRTGLGEKLFF
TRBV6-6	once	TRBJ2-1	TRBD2	TGTGCCAGCAGACCGAGCGGGATTGTCAATGAGCAGTTCTTC	CASRPSGIVNEQFF
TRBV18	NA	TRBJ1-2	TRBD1	TGTGCCAGCTCAGAGGGACAGAGCTATGGCTACACCTTC	CASSEGQSYGYTF
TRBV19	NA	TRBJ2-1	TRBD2	TGTGCCAGTAGTATAACGGGACTAGCGGCCAATGAGCAGTTCTTC	CASSITGLAANEQFF
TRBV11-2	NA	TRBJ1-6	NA	TGTGCCAGCAGCCCATCAGCTAGGCGGTCACCCCTCCACTTT	CASSPSARRSPLHF
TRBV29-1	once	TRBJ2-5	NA	TGCAGCGGGGGCGGGGCGCGGGAAGAGACCCAGTACTTC	CSGGGAREETQYF
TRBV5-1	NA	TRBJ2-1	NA	TGCGCCAGCAGCTTGGTGAGGCGTGATACAACGAATGAGCAGTTCTTC	CASSLVRRDTTNEQFF
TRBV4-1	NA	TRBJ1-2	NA	TGCGCCAGCAGCCACCCTCGGGGGGGGTCCCTATCTGATGGCTACACCTTC	CASSHPRGGSLSDGYTF
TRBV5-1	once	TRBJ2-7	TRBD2	TGCGCCAGCACCGAATTTAGCGGGAGGTCCTACGAGCAGTACTTC	CASTEFSGRSYEQYF
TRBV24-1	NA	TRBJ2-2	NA	TGTGCCACCAGTGACCCGACAGAGAACACCGGGGAGCTGTTTTTT	CATSDPTENTGELFF
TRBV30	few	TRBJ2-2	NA	TGTGCCTGGAGTCCGACAGCGAACACCGGGGAGCTGTTTTTT	CAWSPTANTGELFF
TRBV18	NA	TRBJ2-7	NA	TGTGCCAGCTCACCACCGGCCTCAGGCTCCTACGAGCAGTACTTC	CASSPPASGSYEQYF
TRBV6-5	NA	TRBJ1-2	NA	TGTGCCAGCAGCCTAAATCCAGGGGTGTATGGCTACACCTTC	CASSLNPGVYGYTF
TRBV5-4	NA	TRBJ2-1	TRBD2	TGTGCCAGCAGAGGACTAGCGCCCGACAATGAGCAGTTCTTC	CASRGLAPDNEQFF
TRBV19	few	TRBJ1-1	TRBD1	TGTGCCAGTAGTCTCAGGACAGGGTTTGTTGCTTTCTTT	CASSLRTGFVAFF
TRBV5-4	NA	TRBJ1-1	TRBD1	TGTGCCAGCAGCCAAACAGGGGTATTCGAAGCTTTCTTT	CASSQTGVFEAFF
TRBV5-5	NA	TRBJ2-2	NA	TGTGCCAGCAGCTTTATCGGGGAGCTGTTTTTT	CASSFIGELFF
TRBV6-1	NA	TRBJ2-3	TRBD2	TGTGCCAGCAGTGAGTGGATAGCGGGAGGGAGGACAGATACGCAGTATTTT	CASSEWIAGGRTDTQYF
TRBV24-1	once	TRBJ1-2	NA	TGTGCCACCAGTGATTCCGACAGTCCCTATGGCTACACCTTC	CATSDSDSPYGYTF
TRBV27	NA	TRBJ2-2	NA	TGTGCCAGCAGTTTCTTGACATCAGTCACCGGGGAGCTGTTTTTT	CASSFLTSVTGELFF
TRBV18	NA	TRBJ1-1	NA	TGTGCCAGCTCTCCGGGGACTGAAGCTTTCTTT	CASSPGTEAFF
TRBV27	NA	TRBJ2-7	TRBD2	TGTGCCAGCAGCTCAATCCCCGGGACTACTATCTCCTACGAGCAGTACTTC	CASSSIPGTTISYEQYF
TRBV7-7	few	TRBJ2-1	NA	TGTGCCAGCAGCTTAACTAAAGAGCCTCACAATGAGCAGTTCTTC	CASSLTKEPHNEQFF
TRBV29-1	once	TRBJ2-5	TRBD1	TGCAGCGTTCGACAGGGGGCCGCAGAGACCCAGTACTTC	CSVRQGAAETQYF
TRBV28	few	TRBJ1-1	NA	TGTGCCAGCAGTTTGGATGTCAGGTCCCAGAACACTGAAGCTTTCTTT	CASSLDVRSQNTEAFF
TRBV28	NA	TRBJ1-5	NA	TGTGCCAGCAGTTCCCCGGCAGGCCCCAATCAGCCCCAGCATTTT	CASSSPAGPNQPQHF
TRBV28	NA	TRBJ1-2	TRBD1	TGTGCCAGCAGTCCCCCCAACAGGGGATACTATGGCTACACCTTC	CASSPPNRGYYGYTF
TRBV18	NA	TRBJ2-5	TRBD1	TGTGCCAGCTCAACAGGGGCCTTCCAAGAGACCCAGTACTTC	CASSTGAFQETQYF